A single sample gave rise to the 13 T cell receptor beta chains below, sequenced in a study of human T cells and chemical hapten exposure (dated by TCRdb to 2020 to 2022). Read against the paper, the sample's time point label means: healthy volunteer bleed at 2 weeks. Total RNA was extracted from unfractionated whole blood collected in Tempus Blood RNA tubes. The method behind the library was RACE. Reads for this sample came from a NextSeq 500. TCRdb reanalyzed the raw reads on its own, using fastp at Q25 for trimming and MiXCR for clone calling, and kept in-frame beta chains. Each entry is one CDR3 protein sequence, shown with its most common DNA and genes. The sample contains about 93,000 distinct CDR3 sequences, around 9% of them found a single time. The leading ten clones occupy 2.5% to 3% of the sample. The specimen was whole blood. These receptor sequences come from a female donor in good health. Some clones in this sample may be carry-over from other donors' samples.

There are a few counts of this clonotype. V is TRBV7-8 and J is TRBJ1-1; D is possibly TRBD1 (6 bases). The CDR3 is 12 amino acids. V lost 1 base, J lost 11 bases, and 11 bases lay in between. The germline CDR1 and CDR2 sequences are SGHVS and FQNEAQ. CDR3 protein: CASSLVTGRAFF. The DNA for the CDR3 is TGTGCCAGCAGCTTAGTGACAGGTCGTGCTTTCTTT.

This clonotype was seen repeatedly, ten times or more. This chain uses TRBV7-2 with TRBJ2-5; unclear D gene. The length of the CDR3 is 14 residues. Germline assignment: CDR1 SGHTA and CDR2 FQGNSA. Deletions cut 1 base from V and 10 bases from J, with 16 bases between. CDR3 protein: CASSLDSPSPNQYF. CDR3 sequence (DNA): TGTGCCAGCAGCTTAGACTCCCCCTCCCCCAACCAGTACTTC. Complete variable domain (other parts from reference TRBV7-2 and TRBJ2-5): GAGVSQSPSNKVTEKGKDVELRCDPISGHTALYWYRQSLGQGLEFLIYFQGNSAPDKSGLPSDRFSAERTGGSVSTLTIQRTQQEDSAVYLCASSLDSPSPNQYFGPGTRLLVL.

The chain employs TRBV7-2 and TRBJ2-3; D is perhaps TRBD1 (6 bases). The CDR3 has 16 residues. The germline V gene encodes CDR1 SGHTA and CDR2 FQGNSA. V lost 3 bases to trimming and J lost 1 base, with 14 bases between them. The DNA of the CDR3 is TGTGCCAGCAGCTTCCCAGTATCAGGGGGCACAGATACGCAGTATTTT. Its translation: CASSFPVSGGTDTQYF.

The chain joins TRBV7-9 to TRBJ2-1, with TRBD2 matching 11 bases. CDR3 length: 13 amino acids. Germline-derived CDR1 and CDR2 are SEHNR and FQNEAQ (reference sequence). J was trimmed by 9 bases and V by 5 bases; bases with no gene match: 3. The CDR3 spells CASSATSGVEQFF. CDR3 coding DNA: TGTGCCAGCAGCGCGACTAGCGGGGTTGAGCAGTTCTTC.

V usage is TRBV27 and J usage is TRBJ2-6; D not resolved. The ends were cut back, 2 bases at V and 2 bases at J, with 7 bases in the middle. This CDR3 is 15 amino acids long. Germline CDR1 MNHEY, CDR2 SMNVEV (reference sequence). CDR3 in DNA: TGTGCCAGCAGTTTAGGCGCGACTGGGGCCAACGTCCTGACTTTC. Protein sequence: CASSLGATGANVLTF.

The V and J genes are TRBV12-3 or TRBV12-4 and TRBJ1-1, with 11 bases identical to TRBD1. The V segment lost 5 bases and the J segment 10 bases; nucleotides outside the gene matches: 9. The CDR3 is 14 amino acids. In DNA form, the CDR3 reads TGTGCCAGCAGTGTCGTGGGACAGGGGGTTCGAGCTTTCTTT. This translates into CASSVVGQGVRAFF.

The table lists this clonotype with many counts. V gene TRBV23-1 combines with J gene TRBJ2-4; D is possibly TRBD2 (5 bases). TRBV23-1 is given ORF status, its function remaining uncertain. V shed 0 bases and J shed 2 bases, with 14 bases lying between them. The CDR3 sequence is 17 residues long. The CDR3 region has the DNA TGCGCCAGCAGTCAATCGGAGACGAGGGAGACCAAAAACATTCAGTACTTC. This encodes CASSQSETRETKNIQYF.

This clonotype was seen a handful of times. The rearrangement links TRBV7-6 to TRBJ2-7, with D perhaps matching TRBD1 or TRBD2 (5 bases each). Trimming pared 2 bases from V and 6 bases from J, leaving 11 bases between. The CDR3 extends over 13 amino acids. Germline V gene data show CDR1 as SGHVS and CDR2 as FNYEAQ. CDR3 sequence (DNA): TGTGCCAGCAGCTTAAGCAGGGCGGGCGAGCAGTACTTC. This codes for CASSLSRAGEQYF. The full variable domain, with the rest looked up from reference TRBV7-6 and TRBJ2-7, is GAGVSQSPRYKVTKRGQDVALRCDPISGHVSLYWYRQALGQGPEFLTYFNYEAQQDKSGLPNDRFSAERPEGSISTLTIQRTEQRDSAMYRCASSLSRAGEQYFGPGTRLTVT.

This clonotype turned up a few times. V is TRBV20-1 and J is TRBJ2-3, with D unresolved. The CDR3 has 11 amino acids. Germline assignment: CDR1 DFQATT and CDR2 SNEGSKA (reference sequence). Trimming took off 0 bases at V and 5 bases at J, with 3 bases between the two ends. The CDR3 DNA sequence: TGCAGTGCTAGAGAGCGAGATACGCAGTATTTT. It codes for CSARERDTQYF.

This chain links TRBV5-1 with TRBJ1-5; D is undetermined. From germline, CDR1 is SGHRS and CDR2 YFSETQ. CDR3 length: 14 amino acids. The germline V and J ends were trimmed by 3 bases and 2 bases, with 9 bases remaining between them. The CDR3 DNA reads TGCGCCAGCAGCTCGAAGGGAGGCAATCAGCCCCAGCATTTT. Its translation is CASSSKGGNQPQHF.

Only a few counts were recorded for this clonotype. The chain joins TRBV7-2 to TRBJ2-4; TRBD2 matches at 8 bases. The V gene end was trimmed by 1 base and the J gene end by 8 bases; junction bases not matched to a gene: 13. Germline lookup yields CDR1 SGHTA and CDR2 FQGNSA. The CDR3 is 17 residues long. The CDR3, as DNA: TGTGCCAGCAGCTTAGGGGGCGGTGGCGGGAGGTTTGACATTCAGTACTTC. Protein sequence: CASSLGGGGGRFDIQYF. Using reference TRBV7-2 and TRBJ2-4 for the parts outside the CDR3, the full variable domain is GAGVSQSPSNKVTEKGKDVELRCDPISGHTALYWYRQSLGQGLEFLIYFQGNSAPDKSGLPSDRFSAERTGGSVSTLTIQRTQQEDSAVYLCASSLGGGGGRFDIQYFGAGTRLSVL.

The gene calls are TRBV2 and TRBJ2-7; D may be TRBD2 (6 bases). The CDR3 extends over 16 amino acids. Trimming stripped 7 bases from V and 3 bases from J, with 22 bases between. Per germline, CDR1 SNHLY and CDR2 FYNNEI. The CDR3 region has the DNA TGTGCCAGCACCCGGGGGATCCTAAACGCTGGCTACGAGCAGTACTTC. Encoded protein: CASTRGILNAGYEQYF.

This clonotype has a count of ten or more. The chain uses TRBV7-9 and TRBJ2-1; no firm D call. This CDR3 region has 12 residues. Germline CDR1 SEHNR, CDR2 FQNEAQ (reference sequence). V was cut by 7 bases and J by 4 bases, with 8 bases left in between. The CDR3, as DNA: TGTGCCAGCAACCTGGGTTACAATGAGCAGTTCTTC. It codes for CASNLGYNEQFF.